The 3 T cell receptor beta chains reported below all come from one sample, sequenced in a study of OX40 agonist ivuxolimab in advanced cancers. TCRdb's table, derived via immunoSEQ multiplex PCR, lists solely in-frame clones and lacks some. The repertoire has 70,000 to 80,000 clones, approximately 90% of them found once; the top ten carry around 0.46%. Sequenced here: CD4+ or CD8+ T cells sorted from blood, sampled in a trial of the OX40 agonist ivuxolimab. The receptors originated from an adult with an advanced solid tumor such as melanoma, head and neck, liver or kidney cancer.

The rearrangement uses TRBV6-5 and TRBJ1-2; possibly TRBD1 for D (6 bases). Trimming stripped 7 bases from V and 4 bases from J, with 16 bases between. CDR1 MNHEY and CDR2 SVGAGI come from the germline V gene. The CDR3 consists of 14 residues. The DNA of the CDR3 is TGTGCCAGCACGGGGTGGGGGGCAGGCTATGGCTACACCTTC. Translation gives CASTGWGAGYGYTF.

V usage is TRBV19 and J usage is TRBJ2-5; 10 bases align to TRBD2. This CDR3 has 13 amino acids. Germline V gene lookup returns CDR1 LNHDA and CDR2 SQIVND (reference sequence). J was trimmed by 1 base and V by 10 bases; bases with no gene match: 3. CDR3 loop: CATSGSSQETQYF. As DNA, the CDR3 is TGTGCCACTAGCGGGAGTAGCCAAGAGACCCAGTACTTC.

The V call is TRBV4-1, the J call TRBJ2-4, with TRBD1 matching 9 bases. Germline CDR1 is MGHRA and CDR2 is YSYEKL. The CDR3 extends over 15 amino acids. V was pared by 0 bases and J by 8 bases, with 5 bases of the junction left unmatched. The CDR3 coding sequence is TGCGCCAGCAGCCAAGAGACAGGGGGTACGTACATTCAGTACTTC. Its protein product is CASSQETGGTYIQYF.